Listed below are T cell receptor beta chains from one sample, sequenced in a study of cytomegalovirus exposure and HLA in healthy donors. Some clones are missing from TCRdb's copy, which holds only in-frame ones; the method was immunoSEQ multiplex PCR. The table includes under 80,000 clones, about 89% detected once. Sequenced input: PBMCs. The receptors stem from a woman between 18 and 29 years old in good health and CMV-seronegative. Both conserved end residues are part of each CDR3. Fields, in order: D gene, J gene, clone size, V gene, CDR3 DNA, CDR3 protein. The D gene is left open where the match is weak. Only part of the rows carry a size: once, few, many, or a class if the clone is expanded.

>TRBD1|TRBJ2-7|-|TRBV7-2
TGTGCCAGCAGCTTAAAACTCACGTCGGGGACAGACCTAAACTACGAGCAGTACTTC
CASSLKLTSGTDLNYEQYF
>TRBD2|TRBJ2-5|-|TRBV5-6
TGTGCCAGCAGCTCAATTTTGAGCGGGGGGGCCCAAGAGACCCAGTACTTC
CASSSILSGGAQETQYF
>-|TRBJ1-5|-|TRBV6-1
TGTGCCAGCAGTGTACAGGGAGTCGGTCAGCCCCAGCATTTT
CASSVQGVGQPQHF
>-|TRBJ1-5|few|TRBV28
TGTGCCAGCACCGAACCCAGGAATCAGCCCCAGCATTTT
CASTEPRNQPQHF
>-|TRBJ1-2|-|TRBV5-6
TGTGCCAGCAGCCCCGGGACGGGCAGGGGCTATGGCTACACCTTC
CASSPGTGRGYGYTF
>-|TRBJ2-1|-|TRBV5-4
TGTGCCAGCAGCGAAGCGGACCTAATCTACAATGAGCAGTTCTTC
CASSEADLIYNEQFF
>-|TRBJ1-2|-|TRBV6-1
TGTGCCAGCAGTGAGCCCAGTGGCTATGGCTACACCTTC
CASSEPSGYGYTF
>-|TRBJ2-3|-|TRBV5-1
TGCGCCAGCAGCTTGGACGAATACTCCACAGATACGCAGTATTTT
CASSLDEYSTDTQYF
>-|TRBJ1-1|-|TRBV20-1
TGCAGTGCTTACCGGGAGGCTGAAGCTTTCTTT
CSAYREAEAFF
>TRBD1|TRBJ1-1|-|TRBV29-1
TGCAGCGTCCGACAGGGAGGTAACACTGAAGCTTTCTTT
CSVRQGGNTEAFF
>TRBD2|TRBJ2-3|-|TRBV27
TGTGCCAGCAGTTTGCGGCTCTCCTTAGTAGCGGGATTTCCGACAGATACGCAGTATTTT
CASSLRLSLVAGFPTDTQYF
>-|TRBJ1-2|-|TRBV29-1
TGCAGCGTTGAGCGCGGGACGGGTCAGGGCTACACCTTC
CSVERGTGQGYTF
>-|TRBJ2-7|-|TRBV28
TGTGCCAGCAACAGGGACTACCGCTACGAGCAGTACTTC
CASNRDYRYEQYF
>TRBD1|TRBJ1-2|-|TRBV20-1
TGCAGTGCCGGGACAGCTTATGGCTACACCTTC
CSAGTAYGYTF
>TRBD2|TRBJ2-1|-|TRBV15
TGTGCCACCAGCATATCGACTAGCGGGGCCTCGTATGAGCAGTTCTTC
CATSISTSGASYEQFF
>-|TRBJ2-1|-|TRBV18
TGTGCCAGCTCATCAGCTTACAGATACAATGAGCAGTTCTTC
CASSSAYRYNEQFF
>-|TRBJ1-1|-|TRBV6-1
TGTGCCAGCAGAAACGGGGTGGACGCTGAAGCTTTCTTT
CASRNGVDAEAFF
>TRBD1|TRBJ1-4|-|TRBV7-9
TGTGCCAGCAGCGCGACCGGACAGGGTATGAGGGAAAAACTGTTTTTT
CASSATGQGMREKLFF
>-|TRBJ2-7|few|TRBV2
TGTGCCAGCAAAGACAGATCCTACGAGCAGTACTTC
CASKDRSYEQYF
>TRBD1|TRBJ1-2|-|TRBV7-2
TGTGCCAGCAGCTCCGGACAGGGAGGCTATGGCTACACCTTC
CASSSGQGGYGYTF
>-|TRBJ2-7|-|TRBV7-9
TGTGCCAGCAGCTTAGTAGGTGGGAGCTCAGGCGGGCAGTACTTC
CASSLVGGSSGGQYF
>TRBD2|TRBJ2-1|-|TRBV5-1
TGCGCCAGCAGCTTGACGGGGGGGTTCGATGAGCAGTTCTTC
CASSLTGGFDEQFF
>-|TRBJ2-5|-|TRBV19
TGTGCCAGTAGTACAGGGGCTCAAGAGACCCAGTACTTC
CASSTGAQETQYF
>TRBD2|TRBJ2-5|-|TRBV6-6
TGTGCCAGCAGTTACTCGGGACTAGAAGAGACCCAGTACTTC
CASSYSGLEETQYF
>-|TRBJ1-4|-|TRBV18
TGTGCCAGCTCACCACCTGAGGAAAAACTGTTTTTT
CASSPPEEKLFF
>-|TRBJ2-5|-|TRBV5-1
TGCGCCAGCAGCTTGATGTCGAGCATCGGGGAGACCCAGTACTTC
CASSLMSSIGETQYF
>-|TRBJ1-2|-|TRBV6-1
TGTGCCAGCAGCCGGGAGACAGAACTCTATGGCTACACCTTC
CASSRETELYGYTF
>TRBD2|TRBJ2-1|-|TRBV5-1
TGCGCCAGCAGCGGAGCGGGGTACCAAAACAATGAGCAGTTCTTC
CASSGAGYQNNEQFF
>TRBD1|TRBJ1-6|-|TRBV7-6
TGTGCCAGCGGCCCGGACAGGGAAATTTATAATTCACCCCTCCACTTT
CASGPDREIYNSPLHF
>TRBD1|TRBJ2-3|once|TRBV6-1
TGTGCCAGCAGTAAAGACAGGGGGCTTTGGTCAGATACGCAGTATTTT
CASSKDRGLWSDTQYF
>TRBD2|TRBJ2-3|few|TRBV5-1
TGCGCCAGCGGGACTAGGTTCACAGATACGCAGTATTTT
CASGTRFTDTQYF
>-|TRBJ1-2|-|TRBV28
TGTGCCAGCAGACCCGAGTTAGCTAACTATGGCTACACCTTC
CASRPELANYGYTF
>-|TRBJ1-4|few|TRBV5-1
TGCGCCAGCAGCTTTAAAGGGGGTATGGATGAAAAACTGTTTTTT
CASSFKGGMDEKLFF
>-|TRBJ1-1|-|TRBV19
TGTGCCAGTAGTATTAGCATCGGGAGGGGAAACACTGAAGCTTTCTTT
CASSISIGRGNTEAFF
>-|TRBJ1-5|-|TRBV10-3
TGTGCCATCAGGAACAGGGTCAACCAGCCCCAGCATTTT
CAIRNRVNQPQHF